This entry features one T cell receptor (beta chain) sequence. Its cognate antigen is unknown. This specimen comes from a study of cytomegalovirus exposure and HLA in healthy donors. V lost 4 bases, J lost 1 base, and 9 bases stayed unmatched. This CDR3 contains 16 residues. CDR1 is SGHAT and CDR2 is FQDESV in the germline V gene (reference sequence). Use of 60 Vbeta and 13 Jbeta primers characterized the PCR. The protocol was immunoSEQ multiplex PCR, while the TCRdb copy is restricted to in-frame clones and leaves out a portion. The sample lists roughly 240,000 clones, around 80% occurring once. Points from the study as a whole: An analysis was carried out later, and it reportedly showed fewer N-insertions in an Asian-associated ancestry cluster than the 666-donor mean. Some public TCRs appeared in many individuals, while most sequences were rare. Overall, approximately 150 TCR beta chains were annotated as cytomegalovirus-associated. In presence/absence analyses, roughly uniform sequencing depth across donors was assumed.

The sequencing input was PBMCs. The chain carries TRBV11-1 and TRBJ1-1; TRBD1 agrees at 7 bases. This clonotype was obtained from a boy younger than 18 in good health and CMV-seronegative. The CDR3 DNA reads as TGTGCCAGCAGCTCGGGACAGAATTGGTGGAACACTGAAGCTTTCTTT. The encoded protein is CASSSGQNWWNTEAFF.